A selection of T cell receptor beta chains follows, all from one sample in a study of blood T cell repertoires in COVID-19. TCRdb's table, derived via immunoSEQ multiplex PCR, lists solely in-frame clones and lacks some. The sample includes 200,000 to 250,000 clones, approximately 83% of them seen just once. The sequenced sample was peripheral blood. These receptors were obtained from a woman in her twenties or thirties who had recovered from COVID-19. CDR3s include the opening cysteine and the closing phenylalanine or tryptophan. The D gene is left open where the match is weak. Clone sizes are given selectively: once, few, many, or a class where the clone is expanded.

TRBJ2-7,TRBV4-3,.,.,CASSQYTSDEQYF,TGCGCCAGCAGCCAATACACAAGCGACGAGCAGTACTTC
TRBJ2-3,TRBV3-1/TRBV3-2,.,TRBD2,CASSQVGLAGGSDTQYF,TGTGCCAGCAGCCAAGTTGGACTAGCGGGGGGGTCAGATACGCAGTATTTT
TRBJ2-7,TRBV7-9,.,.,CASSSAGQKSYEQYF,TGTGCCAGCAGCTCCGCGGGACAGAAAAGCTACGAGCAGTACTTC
TRBJ1-2,TRBV5-4,.,TRBD1,CASSPGQGDGYTF,TGTGCCAGCAGCCCGGGACAGGGAGATGGCTACACCTTC
TRBJ2-3,TRBV5-4,.,TRBD2,CASSLGAGGPTDTQYF,TGTGCCAGCAGCTTGGGAGCGGGGGGGCCCACAGATACGCAGTATTTT
TRBJ1-2,TRBV15,.,.,CATSRGSGDGYTF,TGTGCCACCAGCAGAGGCTCAGGGGATGGCTACACCTTC
TRBJ2-7,TRBV3-1/TRBV3-2,.,.,CASSQETGVSVSEQYF,TGTGCCAGCAGCCAAGAGACGGGGGTTAGTGTAAGCGAGCAGTACTTC
TRBJ2-2,TRBV6-1,.,.,CASSAFGGLGGAVAGELFF,TGTGCCAGCAGTGCTTTCGGTGGTTTGGGGGGGGCTGTCGCCGGGGAGCTGTTTTTT
TRBJ2-7,TRBV4-1,.,.,CASTQTESLDEQYF,TGCGCCAGCACTCAGACAGAAAGCCTGGACGAGCAGTACTTC
TRBJ1-2,TRBV7-6,once,TRBD1,CASSPGTVYGYTF,TGTGCCAGCAGCCCAGGGACAGTCTATGGCTACACCTTC